This passage covers 20 T cell receptor beta chains from one sample sequenced in a study of cytotoxic CD8 clonotypes in ibrutinib-treated CLL. Assay: immunoSEQ multiplex PCR; the TCRdb copy retains only in-frame clones and omits some. The profile shows 140,000 to 150,000 clones, roughly 76% of them singletons. The source was PBMCs, collected after 24 months of ibrutinib treatment. The receptors here all came from a human donor with chronic lymphocytic leukemia.

This chain joins TRBV6-6 and TRBJ2-7, with 9 bases identical to TRBD1. Germline CDR1 and CDR2: MNHNY and SVGAGI (reference sequence). The trim removed 6 bases at V and 7 bases at J, leaving 13 bases unmatched. This CDR3 region has 15 residues. In DNA form, the CDR3 reads TGTGCCAGCAGCCCGGGACAGGGAACCCAGGGGGAGCAGTACTTC. It is translated as CASSPGQGTQGEQYF.

The rearrangement joins TRBV5-4 to TRBJ2-7; 7 nucleotides align to TRBD2. Germline CDR1 SGHNT, CDR2 YYREEE (reference sequence). Losses at the gene ends were 0 bases for V and 5 bases for J; bases not matched to a gene: 5. This CDR3 region has 14 residues. The CDR3 coding sequence is TGTGCCAGCAGCTTGGGGGGGAGGGCCCACGAGCAGTACTTC. Its translation is CASSLGGRAHEQYF.

The CDR3 region has the DNA TGTGCCAGCAGCCTTTCTCCGGGACAGGGCTACAATGAGCAGTTCTTC. Translating gives CASSLSPGQGYNEQFF. The chain is built from TRBV7-8 and TRBJ2-1; 9 nucleotides match TRBD1. Per the germline V gene, CDR1 is SGHVS and CDR2 is FQNEAQ. The CDR3 consists of 16 residues. V shed 5 bases, J shed 3 bases, and the junction held 8 bases outside the gene matches.

Concerning this clone: This same CDR3 is encoded by further DNA sequences in the sample. The chain carries TRBV4-3 and TRBJ1-5, with 9 bases matching TRBD1. CDR3 size: 13 residues. Losses at the gene ends were 3 bases for V and 7 bases for J; bases not matched to a gene: 1. Germline values: CDR1 LGHNA, CDR2 YSLEER. CDR3 in DNA: TGCGCCAGCAGCCAGGACAGGGGCCAGCCCCAGCATTTT. Its protein is CASSQDRGQPQHF.

In DNA form, the CDR3 reads TGTGCCAGCAGCCCTACCCGGGGGGCTGGAAACACCATATATTTT. Its translation: CASSPTRGAGNTIYF. The chain combines TRBV11-2 with TRBJ1-3; D is perhaps TRBD1 (5 bases). The germline V and J ends were trimmed by 5 bases and 2 bases, with 13 bases remaining between them. The CDR3 is 15 residues long. CDR1 and CDR2 from the germline V gene are SGHAT and FQNNGV.

V gene TRBV28 combines with J gene TRBJ1-1, with a weak D call TRBD1 (6 bases). The length of the CDR3 is 16 residues. The germline V gene has CDR1 MDHEN and CDR2 SYDVKM. V lost 5 bases, J lost 7 bases, and 23 bases lay in between. CDR3: CASSPPPLAGTLEAFF. Here the CDR3 DNA reads TGTGCCAGCAGTCCACCGCCATTGGCCGGGACACTTGAAGCTTTCTTT.

Ten or more counts support this clone. The chain is built from TRBV18 and TRBJ1-3; no clear D. This CDR3 has 15 amino acids. The V gene's germline CDR1 is KGHSH and CDR2 LQKENI. Deletions cut 1 base from V and 2 bases from J, with 9 bases between. CDR3 amino acids: CASSPQAGPGNTIYF. The DNA for the CDR3 is TGTGCCAGCTCACCACAGGCAGGACCTGGAAACACCATATATTTT.

This clone occurred a few times. CDR3 sequence (DNA): TGTGCCAGCAGCCCCAGGGGGCTCAGGGAGCAGTACTTC. The encoded protein is CASSPRGLREQYF. The V gene is TRBV5-6, the J gene TRBJ2-7; TRBD1 aligns across 8 bases. After removal of 4 bases from V and 7 bases from J, the junction contained 7 bases not matched to a gene. This CDR3 has 13 residues. Germline loops: CDR1 SGHDT, CDR2 YYEEEE. Supplemented by reference TRBV5-6 and TRBJ2-7, the full variable domain reads DAGVTQSPTHLIKTRGQQVTLRCSPKSGHDTVSWYQQALGQGPQFIFQYYEEEERQRGNFPDRFSGHQFPNYSSELNVNALLLGDSALYLCASSPRGLREQYFGPGTRLTVT.

This chain links TRBV5-1 with TRBJ2-3, with 8 positions matching TRBD2. From germline, CDR1 is SGHRS and CDR2 YFSETQ. This CDR3 has 17 residues. With V trimmed by 1 base and J by 3 bases, 10 bases remained unmatched. CDR3 bases: TGCGCCAGCAGCTTGCGGGGGGGCGCGGCCCGAACAGATACGCAGTATTTT. It yields the protein CASSLRGGAARTDTQYF.

In its sample, this clone was seen a few times. V gene TRBV28 combines with J gene TRBJ2-7, with D perhaps TRBD1 or TRBD2 (5 bases each). The V end lost 4 bases, the J end lost 5 bases, and 18 bases lay between the germline ends. The CDR3 loop spans 15 amino acids. The germline gives CDR1 MDHEN, CDR2 SYDVKM. The DNA of the CDR3 is TGTGCCAGCAGTTCGGGACGGTTAGGGAACCACGAGCAGTACTTC. Translation gives CASSSGRLGNHEQYF.

This clone was seen once. The chain recombines TRBV6-6 with TRBJ2-1, with D possibly being TRBD1 (5 bases). Trimming stripped 3 bases from V and 6 bases from J, with 12 bases between. There are 14 residues in the CDR3. CDR1 is MNHNY, CDR2 SVGAGI, per germline (reference sequence). The CDR3: CASSYGAPTNEQFF. In DNA form, the CDR3 reads TGTGCCAGCAGTTATGGGGCACCTACCAATGAGCAGTTCTTC.

This chain connects TRBV5-6 to TRBJ2-3, with D possibly being TRBD2 (6 bases). This CDR3 region has 17 residues. The germline CDR1 and CDR2 sequences are SGHDT and YYEEEE. Trimming removed 0 bases at V and 4 bases at J, with 18 bases between. The CDR3 DNA sequence: TGTGCCAGCAGCTTGGAGCGGGCGCGAGGAGGGGCAGATACGCAGTATTTT. This sequence encodes CASSLERARGGADTQYF. The entire variable domain, with the rest obtained from reference TRBV5-6 and TRBJ2-3, is as follows: DAGVTQSPTHLIKTRGQQVTLRCSPKSGHDTVSWYQQALGQGPQFIFQYYEEEERQRGNFPDRFSGHQFPNYSSELNVNALLLGDSALYLCASSLERARGGADTQYFGPGTRLTVL.

The chain couples TRBV6-5 to TRBJ1-6; 8 bases line up with TRBD1. Trimming took 2 bases from V and 15 from J; bases not matched to a gene: 3. The CDR3 consists of 12 residues. Germline V gives CDR1 MNHEY, CDR2 SVGAGI. The CDR3 DNA follows: TGTGCCAGCAGTTACGCGACAGGGGTCCTCCACTTT. It is translated as CASSYATGVLHF.

The V and J genes are TRBV19 and TRBJ2-6; weak D call: TRBD1 (5 bases). Trimming shortened V by 4 bases and J by 1 base, and 5 bases separated the two germline ends. This CDR3 is 14 amino acids long. The germline V gene encodes CDR1 LNHDA and CDR2 SQIVND (reference sequence). The CDR3 loop is CASSRQSGANVLTF. The DNA of the CDR3 is TGTGCCAGTAGTAGACAGTCTGGGGCCAACGTCCTGACTTTC.

This clone was seen a single time. The V gene is TRBV28, the J gene TRBJ2-5, with D hard to call. The germline V gene encodes CDR1 MDHEN and CDR2 SYDVKM. The CDR3 has 11 residues. Trimming shortened V by 4 bases and J by 5 bases, and 5 bases separated the two germline ends. This CDR3 reads CASSSLETQYF. CDR3 bases: TGTGCCAGCAGTTCCCTGGAGACCCAGTACTTC.

The gene calls are TRBV5-1 and TRBJ2-7, with D tentatively TRBD1 (5 bases). CDR1 and CDR2 from the germline V gene are SGHRS and YFSETQ. Trimming stripped 2 bases from V and 1 base from J, with 7 bases between. This CDR3 is built from 13 residues. As DNA, the CDR3 is TGCGCCAGCAGCTTCGCAGGGTCCTACGAGCAGTACTTC. This translates into CASSFAGSYEQYF.

This chain uses TRBV6-5 with TRBJ1-4; 7 bases agree with TRBD1. Trimming removed 6 bases from V and 4 bases from J; junction bases left unmatched: 5. Per the germline V gene, CDR1 is MNHEY and CDR2 is SVGAGI. The CDR3 has 14 residues. The CDR3 region is CASRPGQSNEKLFF. Here the CDR3 DNA reads TGTGCCAGCAGGCCGGGACAGAGTAATGAAAAACTGTTTTTT.

V gene TRBV29-1 combines with J gene TRBJ2-1; 8 bases are shared with TRBD2. The V gene's germline CDR1 is SQVTM and CDR2 ANQGSEA. This CDR3 has 12 residues. CDR3 bases: TGCGCGGCGGGGGGCCCTTACAATGAGCAGTTCTTC. Protein sequence: CAAGGPYNEQFF.

This clone has a handful of counts. The CDR3: CASSLPEGANYGYTF. CDR3 nucleotides: TGCGCCAGCAGCTTGCCGGAGGGGGCTAACTATGGCTACACCTTC. This chain links TRBV5-1 with TRBJ1-2; perhaps TRBD1 as D (6 bases). CDR3 size: 15 residues. V shed 1 base and J shed 0 bases, with 10 bases lying between them. Germline lookup yields CDR1 SGHRS and CDR2 YFSETQ.

The chain joins TRBV10-3 to TRBJ2-5, with D perhaps matching TRBD1 or TRBD2 (5 bases each). V lost 0 bases, J lost 5 bases, and 10 bases lay in between. Germline loops: CDR1 ENHRY, CDR2 SYGVKD. This CDR3 has 14 residues. CDR3 region: CAISESGAGETQYF. Written as DNA, the CDR3 is TGTGCCATCAGTGAGTCCGGGGCCGGGGAGACCCAGTACTTC.